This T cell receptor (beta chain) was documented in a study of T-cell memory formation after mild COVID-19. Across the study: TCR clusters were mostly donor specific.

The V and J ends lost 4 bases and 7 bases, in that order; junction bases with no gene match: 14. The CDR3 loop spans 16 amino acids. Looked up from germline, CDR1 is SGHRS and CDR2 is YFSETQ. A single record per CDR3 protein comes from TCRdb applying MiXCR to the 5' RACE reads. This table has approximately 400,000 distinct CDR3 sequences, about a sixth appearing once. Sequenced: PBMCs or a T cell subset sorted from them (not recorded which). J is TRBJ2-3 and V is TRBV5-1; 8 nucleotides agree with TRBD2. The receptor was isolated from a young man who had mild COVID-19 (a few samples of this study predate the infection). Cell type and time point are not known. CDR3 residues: CASSGGLALTPNTQYF. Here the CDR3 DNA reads TGCGCCAGCAGCGGAGGACTAGCCCTAACCCCTAATACGCAGTATTTT.